The sample holds a few counts of the clone carrying this T cell receptor (beta chain). The antigen is unknown. The data derive from a study of beta chain features in type 1 diabetes. Germline CDR1 reads SGHAT; CDR2 reads FQNNGV. Trimming at V came to 4 bases and at J to 14 bases, leaving 5 bases not matched to a gene. This CDR3 contains 11 residues. Study observations and caveats: PCR may have favored shorter templates equally in patients and controls. Type 1 diabetes patients had moderately but significantly shorter TCRB CDR3s in all four CD4+ subsets. TCRB repertoires of naive, central memory and Treg cells appeared more similar among patients than among healthy donors.

Since all of the isolated RNA was reverse transcribed, expressed TCRB transcripts were what got sequenced. Assay: immunoSEQ multiplex PCR; the TCRdb copy retains only in-frame clones and omits some. The repertoire consists of roughly 260,000 clones, with roughly a tenth occurring once and the leading ten covering around 0.017%. Blood was collected once per donor into heparin, averaging about 0.12 L. Isolation of CD4+ naive, central memory, regulatory and stem cell-like memory cells was achieved by sorting via CD45RO/CCR7/CD25/CD127/CD95/CD27. The sample consisted of naive CD4+ T cells from blood. The sequence derives from a man aged 25 to 45 with type 1 diabetes. V usage is TRBV11-2 and J usage is TRBJ2-1; TRBD2 aligns across 7 bases. CDR3 residues: CASSSGDYKFF. The CDR3 DNA sequence: TGTGCCAGCAGCTCGGGGGACTATAAGTTCTTC.